One T cell receptor (beta chain) is described in this entry. This sample was taken from a study of T cells in Graves' hyperthyroidism and ophthalmopathy. TCR beta CDR3 region amplification was performed from RNA transcripts. HTBI primers were employed in a first-round RT-PCR of the TCR CDR3. TCRdb called the multiplex PCR reads again in MiXCR, with one record for every CDR3 protein. The sample records fewer than 900,000 distinct CDR3 sequences, 16% being singletons. The receptor was isolated from a man aged 18-30 years with Graves' hyperthyroidism. Sequenced sample: blood.

The CDR3 loop reads CASSIFWRAGGRTGELFF. Here the CDR3 DNA reads TGTGCCAGTAGTATCTTCTGGAGAGCGGGAGGGAGAACCGGGGAGCTGTTTTTT. The V and J genes are TRBV19 and TRBJ2-2; 10 bases are a match to TRBD2. This CDR3 has 18 amino acids. The germline V gene has CDR1 LNHDA and CDR2 SQIVND (reference sequence). Losses at the gene ends were 3 bases for V and 5 bases for J; bases not matched to a gene: 12.